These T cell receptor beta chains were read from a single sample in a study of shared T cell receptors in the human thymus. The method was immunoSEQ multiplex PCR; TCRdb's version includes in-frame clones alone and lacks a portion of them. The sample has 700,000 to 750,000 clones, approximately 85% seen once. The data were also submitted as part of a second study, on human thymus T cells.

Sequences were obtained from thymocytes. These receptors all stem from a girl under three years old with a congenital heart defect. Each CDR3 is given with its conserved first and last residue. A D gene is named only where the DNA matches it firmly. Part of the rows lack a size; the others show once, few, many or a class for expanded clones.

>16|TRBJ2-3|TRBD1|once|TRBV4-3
CASSQDGTGLRDTQYF
TGCGCCAGCAGCCAAGATGGGACAGGGCTAAGAGATACGCAGTATTTT
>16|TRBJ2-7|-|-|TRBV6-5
CASSYSGTDWRSEQYF
TGTGCCAGCAGTTACTCCGGGACTGATTGGCGGTCCGAGCAGTACTTC
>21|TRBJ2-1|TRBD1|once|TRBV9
CASSVAPKFDGTGGFSVEQFF
TGTGCCAGCAGCGTAGCACCTAAGTTCGACGGGACAGGGGGCTTTTCGGTTGAGCAGTTCTTC
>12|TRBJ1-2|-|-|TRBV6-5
CASSTKPYGYTF
TGTGCCAGCAGTACCAAGCCGTATGGCTACACCTTC
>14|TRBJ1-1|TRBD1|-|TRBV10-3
CAISLGDRILEAFF
TGTGCCATCAGTTTAGGGGACAGGATCCTTGAAGCTTTCTTT
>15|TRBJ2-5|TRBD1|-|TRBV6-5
CASSSGQGIQETQYF
TGTGCCAGCAGTTCCGGACAGGGGATTCAAGAGACCCAGTACTTC
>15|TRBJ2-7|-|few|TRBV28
CASSLSGVGPYEQYF
TGTGCCAGCAGTTTATCCGGGGTAGGCCCCTACGAGCAGTACTTC
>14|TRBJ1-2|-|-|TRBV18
CASSSLQGSNGYTF
TGTGCCAGCTCATCTTTACAGGGCTCTAATGGCTACACCTTC
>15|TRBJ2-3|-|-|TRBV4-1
CASSQEPGGTDTQYF
TGCGCCAGCAGCCAAGAACCAGGGGGCACAGATACGCAGTATTTT
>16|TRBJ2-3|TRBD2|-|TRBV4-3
CASSQDLSGGADTQYF
TGCGCCAGCAGCCAAGACTTGAGCGGGGGGGCGGATACGCAGTATTTT
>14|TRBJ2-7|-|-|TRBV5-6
CASTRRQLTYEQYF
TGTGCCAGTACACGCAGGCAGTTGACCTACGAGCAGTACTTC
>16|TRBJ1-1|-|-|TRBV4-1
CASSLGMGGEPFRAFF
TGCGCCAGCAGCCTAGGGATGGGAGGAGAGCCCTTTAGGGCTTTCTTT
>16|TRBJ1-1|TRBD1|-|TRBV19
CASSIAGQGLGPQAFF
TGTGCCAGTAGTATAGCTGGACAGGGTCTTGGACCCCAGGCTTTCTTT
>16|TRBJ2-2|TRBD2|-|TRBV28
CASSPRGGAGTGELFF
TGTGCCAGCAGCCCTCGGGGGGGGGCCGGCACCGGGGAGCTGTTTTTT
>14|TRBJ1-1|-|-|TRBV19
CASSIRDKNTEAFF
TGTGCCAGTAGTATCCGGGACAAGAACACTGAAGCTTTCTTT
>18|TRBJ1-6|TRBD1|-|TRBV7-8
CASSPDRSMRSYNSPLHF
TGTGCCAGCAGCCCGGACAGGTCGATGAGGTCCTATAATTCACCCCTCCACTTT
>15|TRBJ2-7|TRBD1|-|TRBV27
CASSPPQGREYEQYF
TGTGCCAGCAGTCCACCACAGGGGCGAGAATACGAGCAGTACTTC
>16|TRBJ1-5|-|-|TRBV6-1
CASSAQRTRSNQPQHF
TGTGCCAGCAGTGCCCAGAGGACTCGGAGCAATCAGCCCCAGCATTTT
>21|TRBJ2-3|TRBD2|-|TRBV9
CASSVGVPGLAGGRGTDTQYF
TGTGCCAGCAGCGTAGGCGTCCCGGGACTAGCGGGGGGCCGCGGCACAGATACGCAGTATTTT
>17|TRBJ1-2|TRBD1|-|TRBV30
CAWKYFRGQGRSYGYTF
TGTGCCTGGAAGTATTTTAGGGGGCAGGGCCGGTCCTATGGCTACACCTTC
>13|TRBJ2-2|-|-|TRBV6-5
CASSETPTGELFF
TGTGCCAGCAGCGAGACACCCACCGGGGAGCTGTTTTTT
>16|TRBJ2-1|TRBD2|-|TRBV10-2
CASSRLAGGPDNEQFF
TGCGCCAGCAGTCGACTAGCGGGGGGGCCCGACAATGAGCAGTTCTTC
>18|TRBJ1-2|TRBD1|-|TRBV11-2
CASSLVDGDRRQSHGYTF
TGTGCCAGCAGCTTAGTTGACGGGGACAGGCGGCAGTCGCATGGCTACACCTTC
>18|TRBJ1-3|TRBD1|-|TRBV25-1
CASSGPRTGGFFGNTIYF
TGTGCCAGCAGTGGCCCGAGGACAGGGGGCTTTTTTGGAAACACCATATATTTT
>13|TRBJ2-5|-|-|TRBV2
CASTESHRETQYF
TGTGCCAGCACCGAGTCTCACCGGGAGACCCAGTACTTC
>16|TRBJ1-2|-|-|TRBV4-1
CASSQVQRAEIDGYTF
TGCGCCAGCAGCCAAGTGCAGCGGGCGGAAATTGATGGCTACACCTTC
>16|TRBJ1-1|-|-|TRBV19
CASSQDAGRQNTEAFF
TGTGCCAGTAGCCAAGACGCGGGGAGACAGAACACTGAAGCTTTCTTT
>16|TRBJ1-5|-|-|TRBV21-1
CASSTGGPYSNQPQHF
TGTGCCAGCAGCACAGGGGGCCCCTATAGCAATCAGCCCCAGCATTTT
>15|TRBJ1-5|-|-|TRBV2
CASSEGSGLNQPQHF
TGTGCCAGCAGTGAGGGCAGTGGATTGAATCAGCCCCAGCATTTT
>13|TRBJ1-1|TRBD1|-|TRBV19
CASSLGQGSSAFF
TGTGCCAGTAGCCTAGGACAGGGTTCTTCAGCTTTCTTT
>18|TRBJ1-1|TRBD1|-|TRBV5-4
CASSLEQGVIEDATEAFF
TGTGCCAGCAGCTTAGAACAGGGGGTAATAGAGGATGCCACTGAAGCTTTCTTT
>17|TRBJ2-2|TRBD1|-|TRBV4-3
CASSQDVGTGGTGELFF
TGCGCCAGCAGCCAAGATGTGGGGACAGGGGGCACCGGGGAGCTGTTTTTT
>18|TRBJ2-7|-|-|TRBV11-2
CASSLLLPGTRKRYEQYF
TGTGCCAGCAGCTTATTGCTCCCGGGGACAAGAAAGCGCTACGAGCAGTACTTC
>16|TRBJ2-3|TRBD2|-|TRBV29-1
CSVSRLSGAHLDTQYF
TGCAGCGTTTCGAGGTTAAGCGGGGCCCACCTAGATACGCAGTATTTT
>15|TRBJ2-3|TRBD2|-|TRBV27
CASSFLAGGTDTQYF
TGTGCCAGCAGTTTCCTAGCGGGGGGCACAGATACGCAGTATTTT
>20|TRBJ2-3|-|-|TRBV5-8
CASSKRTHRKGDFSTDTQYF
TGTGCCAGCTCCAAAAGAACACACAGGAAAGGGGATTTTAGCACAGATACGCAGTATTTT
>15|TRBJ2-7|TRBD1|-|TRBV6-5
CASSPRTGERYEQYF
TGTGCCAGCAGCCCCCGGACAGGGGAAAGGTACGAGCAGTACTTC
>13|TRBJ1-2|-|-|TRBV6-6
CASSSPDRGGYTF
TGTGCCAGCAGTTCACCGGACAGAGGAGGCTACACCTTC
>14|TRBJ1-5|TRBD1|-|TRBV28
CASSRRQGVQPQHF
TGTGCCAGCAGTCGGCGACAGGGGGTCCAGCCCCAGCATTTT
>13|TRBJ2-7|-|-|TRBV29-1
CSAFRDTSYEQYF
TGCAGCGCCTTCCGGGACACCTCCTACGAGCAGTACTTC